This T cell receptor beta chain comes out of a study of T cell responses to AZD1222 COVID-19 vaccine. General study results and limits: The donors showed a predominance of white British ancestry and of females, with possible underestimation of clonal diversity. Unmutated variant regions are reportedly the target of nearly half of TCRs that are spike-specific. Spike-specific TCR breadth and depth grew following two AZD1222 doses.

The CDR3 length is 15 residues. The germline V gene encodes CDR1 SEHNR and CDR2 FQNEAQ (reference sequence). V lost 5 bases to trimming and J lost 0 bases; unmatched junction nucleotides: 2. Clones were sequenced by immunoSEQ multiplex PCR, and TCRdb holds only the in-frame ones, with some missing. The data contain around 75,000 clones, approximately 84% of them singletons. As regards this clone: Its antigen is still unknown.

This chain joins TRBV7-9 and TRBJ1-5, with 9 bases lining up with TRBD1. The TCR originated in an adult in good health. The input for sequencing was peripheral blood, taken on day 0 of AZD1222 vaccination. The CDR3 protein is CASSRGQGSNQPQHF. Here the CDR3 DNA reads TGTGCCAGCAGCCGGGGACAGGGTAGCAATCAGCCCCAGCATTTT. The variable domain in full, with the rest retrieved from reference TRBV7-9 and TRBJ1-5, is DTGVSQNPRHKITKRGQNVTFRCDPISEHNRLYWYRQTLGQGPEFLTYFQNEAQLEKSRLLSDRFSAERPKGSFSTLEIQRTEQGDSAMYLCASSRGQGSNQPQHFGDGTRLSIL.